What follows is one TCR beta chain and its context. Antigen specificity is unknown. Moderate-to-severe activity, with CAS ≥3, NOSPECS ≥4 and duration under 3 months, characterized the donors with ophthalmopathy. The germline gives CDR1 MNHNS, CDR2 SASEGT. The CDR3 is 16 residues long. The V end lost 4 bases, the J end lost 4 bases, and 17 bases lay between the germline ends. Amplification from RNA transcripts yielded the TCR beta CDR3 regions. First-round RT-PCR used HTBI primers; second-round multiplex PCR followed. TCRdb fed the multiplex PCR reads into MiXCR, producing one record per CDR3 protein. This sample has more than 550,000 distinct CDR3 sequences; about two fifths occur once, and the top ten carry more than 3%. This sample stems from a study of Graves' ophthalmopathy and Graves' hyperthyroidism. General observations from the study: Ophthalmopathy progression prediction by the model yielded a sensitivity of approximately 71% and a specificity of less than 75%.

This chain uses TRBV6-1 with TRBJ1-5; TRBD1 is a possible D gene (5 bases). This receptor was obtained from an adult man with Graves' ophthalmopathy. The sample consisted of peripheral blood. The CDR3 protein is CASSGNRRIGNQPQHF. The CDR3 DNA reads TGTGCCAGCAGTGGGAACAGGAGGATAGGAAATCAGCCCCAGCATTTT.